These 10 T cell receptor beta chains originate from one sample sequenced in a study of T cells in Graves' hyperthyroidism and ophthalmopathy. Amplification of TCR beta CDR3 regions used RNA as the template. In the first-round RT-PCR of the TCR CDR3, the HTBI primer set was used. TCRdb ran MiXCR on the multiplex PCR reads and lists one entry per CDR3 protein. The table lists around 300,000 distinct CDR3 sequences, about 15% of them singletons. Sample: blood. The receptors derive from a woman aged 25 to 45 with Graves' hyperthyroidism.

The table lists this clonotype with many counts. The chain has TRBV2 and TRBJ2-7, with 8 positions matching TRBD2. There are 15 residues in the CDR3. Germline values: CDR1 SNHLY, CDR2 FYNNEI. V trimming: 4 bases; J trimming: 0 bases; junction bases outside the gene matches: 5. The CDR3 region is CASSGTGTSSYEQYF. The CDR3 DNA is TGTGCCAGCAGTGGCACCGGGACTAGCTCCTACGAGCAGTACTTC.

The CDR3, as DNA: TGTGCCATCCTTCGGGGGAACACTGAAGCTTTCTTT. As protein: CAILRGNTEAFF. The chain carries TRBV7-9 and TRBJ1-1; D not resolved. Germline CDR1 SEHNR, CDR2 FQNEAQ (reference sequence). V was cut by 10 bases and J by 1 base, with 10 bases left in between. The CDR3 is 12 residues long. Full variable domain (missing parts from reference TRBV7-9 and TRBJ1-1): DTGVSQNPRHKITKRGQNVTFRCDPISEHNRLYWYRQTLGQGPEFLTYFQNEAQLEKSRLLSDRFSAERPKGSFSTLEIQRTEQGDSAMYLCAILRGNTEAFFGQGTRLTVV.

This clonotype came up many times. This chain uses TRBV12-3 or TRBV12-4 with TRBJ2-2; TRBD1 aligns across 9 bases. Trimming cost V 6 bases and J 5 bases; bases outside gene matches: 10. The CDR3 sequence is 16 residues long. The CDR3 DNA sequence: TGTGCCAGCAGGCCCCCCGGGACAGGGTGGACCGGGGAGCTGTTTTTT. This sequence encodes CASRPPGTGWTGELFF.

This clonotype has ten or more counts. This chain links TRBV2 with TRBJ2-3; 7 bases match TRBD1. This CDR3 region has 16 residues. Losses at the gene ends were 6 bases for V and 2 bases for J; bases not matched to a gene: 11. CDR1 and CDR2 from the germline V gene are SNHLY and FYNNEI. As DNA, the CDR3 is TGTGCCAGCAGGGTACAAATGACAGGGTCCACAGATACGCAGTATTTT. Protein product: CASRVQMTGSTDTQYF.

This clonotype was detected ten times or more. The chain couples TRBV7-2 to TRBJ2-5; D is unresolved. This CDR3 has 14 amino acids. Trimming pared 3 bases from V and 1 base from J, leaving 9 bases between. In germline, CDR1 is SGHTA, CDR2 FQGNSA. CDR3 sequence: CASSFYNPQETQYF. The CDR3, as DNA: TGTGCCAGCAGCTTCTACAACCCCCAAGAGACCCAGTACTTC.

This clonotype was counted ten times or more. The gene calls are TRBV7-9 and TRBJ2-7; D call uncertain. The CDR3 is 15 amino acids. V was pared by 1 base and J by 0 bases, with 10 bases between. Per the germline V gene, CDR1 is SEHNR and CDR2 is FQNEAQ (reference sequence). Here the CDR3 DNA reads TGTGCCAGCAGCTTAGATGGGGTGGGCTCCTACGAGCAGTACTTC. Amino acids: CASSLDGVGSYEQYF.

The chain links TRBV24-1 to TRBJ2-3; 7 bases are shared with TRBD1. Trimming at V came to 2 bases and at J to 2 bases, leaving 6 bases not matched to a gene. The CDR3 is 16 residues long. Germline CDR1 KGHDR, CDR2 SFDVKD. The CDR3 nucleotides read TGTGCCACCAGTGATTGGAAGGGGGCCTACACAGATACGCAGTATTTT. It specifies CATSDWKGAYTDTQYF.

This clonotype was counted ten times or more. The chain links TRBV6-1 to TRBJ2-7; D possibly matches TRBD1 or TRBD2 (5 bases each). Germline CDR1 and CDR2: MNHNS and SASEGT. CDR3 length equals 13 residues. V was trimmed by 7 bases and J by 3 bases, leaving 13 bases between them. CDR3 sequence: CASKRDPIYEQYF. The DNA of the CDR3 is TGTGCCAGCAAGAGGGACCCCATCTACGAGCAGTACTTC.

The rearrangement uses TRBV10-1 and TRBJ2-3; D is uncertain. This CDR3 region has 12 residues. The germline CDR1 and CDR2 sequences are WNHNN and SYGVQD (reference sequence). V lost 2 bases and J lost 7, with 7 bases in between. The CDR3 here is CASSEATNTQYF. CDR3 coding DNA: TGCGCCAGCAGTGAGGCGACAAATACGCAGTATTTT.

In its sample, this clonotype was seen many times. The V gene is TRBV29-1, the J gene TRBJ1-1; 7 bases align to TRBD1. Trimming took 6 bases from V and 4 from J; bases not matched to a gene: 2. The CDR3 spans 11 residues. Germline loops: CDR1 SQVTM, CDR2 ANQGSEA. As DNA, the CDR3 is TGCAGCGTAGACAGGGCCACTGAAGCTTTCTTT. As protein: CSVDRATEAFF.